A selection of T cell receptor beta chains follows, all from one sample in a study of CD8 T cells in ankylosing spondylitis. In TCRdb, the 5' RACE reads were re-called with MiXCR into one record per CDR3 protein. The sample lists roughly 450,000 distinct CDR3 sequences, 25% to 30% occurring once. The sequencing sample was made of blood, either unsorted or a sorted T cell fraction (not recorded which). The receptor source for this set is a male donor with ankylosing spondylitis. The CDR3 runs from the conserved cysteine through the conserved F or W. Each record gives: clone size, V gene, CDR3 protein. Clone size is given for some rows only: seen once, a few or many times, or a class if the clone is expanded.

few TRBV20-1 CSARAGSNQETQYF
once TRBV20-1 CSAPTVSSYNEQFF
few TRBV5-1 CASSIHEGSGFTDTQYF
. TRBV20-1 CSAPGLAGYEQFF
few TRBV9 CASSVGRGGYGYTF
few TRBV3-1 CASRGVETQYF
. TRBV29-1 CSVTPGTASYGYTF
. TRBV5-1 CASSLSPLPNTGELFF
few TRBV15 CATSRVGAGVRDEQFF
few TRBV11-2 CASTPQGTGLSYEQYF
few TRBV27 CASSWGGTHYGYTF
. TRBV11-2 CASSAGTGYNEQFF
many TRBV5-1 CASSFEADYNEQFF
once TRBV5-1 CASRPEENYGYTF
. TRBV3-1 CASSQGLKTNTGELFF
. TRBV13 CASTLGSSLKRAGEFRETQYF
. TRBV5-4 CASSLPSLTDTQYF
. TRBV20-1 CSAPVGGVGEAFF
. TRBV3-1 CASSQDHAGQPQHF
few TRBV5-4 CASSPGLSGETQYF
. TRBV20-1 CSARIPTGEGQPQHF
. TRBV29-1 CSVVRDPGVTEAFF
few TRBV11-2 CASSLDLTGDLFF
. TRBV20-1 CSVAVSGRATDTQYF
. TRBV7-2 CASSHGSSAITDTQYF
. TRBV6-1 CASSTQGSVVGGYTF
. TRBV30 CAWSPEVHNEQFF
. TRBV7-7 CASSTQPVAGGNTGELFF
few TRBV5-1 CASSLFELDTEAFF
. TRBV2 CASSGGRRDTQYF
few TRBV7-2 CASSPVWGDEQYF
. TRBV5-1 CASSSDRVTNEQFF
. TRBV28 CASSEGAVAKNIQYF
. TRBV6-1 CASSRSTGRTDTQYF
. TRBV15 CATSTRTSGSNEQFF
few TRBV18 CASSPKDRDGNIQYF
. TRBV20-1 CSARDRRGRAYNEQFF
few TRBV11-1 CASGEGGTQYF
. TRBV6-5 CASEFAGTSGRETQYF
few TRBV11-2 CASSWSPNANTGELFF
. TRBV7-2 CASSLDSQREQYF
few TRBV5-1 CASSLDTPVDQPQHF
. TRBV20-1 CSAAQQQSTDTQYF
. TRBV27 CASRGQGASYGYTF